This T cell receptor (beta chain) is drawn from a study of beta chain features in type 1 diabetes. Notes on the study in general: In every one of the four CD4+ subsets, TCRB CDR3s were moderately but significantly shorter in Type 1 diabetes patients. The similarity of naive, central memory and Treg TCRB repertoires appeared greater among patients than among healthy donors. Shorter templates might be favored by PCR, equally in patients and controls. cDNA-based sequencing might over-represent cells highly expressing TCR.

Reverse transcription of all isolated RNA meant that expressed TCRB transcripts were sequenced. The method was immunoSEQ multiplex PCR; TCRdb's version includes in-frame clones alone and lacks a portion of them. The sample holds 600,000 to 700,000 clones, under 15% seen once. A single heparinised draw of roughly 110 mL on average was taken per donor. This clone was counted only a few times. What it binds is not known. What was sequenced was naive CD4+ T cells from blood. This TCR came from a man aged 18 to 29 with type 1 diabetes.

CDR3 loop: CASSQDYGTDSNQPQHF. The CDR3 DNA is TGCGCCAGCAGCCAAGATTATGGGACAGATAGCAATCAGCCCCAGCATTTT. This rearrangement joins TRBV4-1 to TRBJ1-5, with TRBD1 identical over 7 bases. V lost 0 bases and J lost 0; bases outside the gene matches: 5. The germline V gene has CDR1 MGHRA and CDR2 YSYEKL. The CDR3 loop spans 17 amino acids.